This T cell receptor (beta chain) appears in the sequencing data of a study of metastatic and nonmetastatic thyroid tumors. No treatment of any kind had been given to any patient before thyroid surgery. Using MiXCR, TCRdb re-called clones from the PCR reads. Among 14,000 or so clones listed, just under 35% were seen once. Losses at the gene ends were 5 bases for V and 5 bases for J; bases not matched to a gene: 3. Germline CDR1 and CDR2: SEHNR and FQNEAQ (reference sequence). CDR3 size: 15 residues. Sequenced sample: tumor tissue. The sequence was collected from a male donor with papillary thyroid cancer or a benign thyroid nodule (not recorded which). Some clones in this sample may be carry-over from other donors' samples. The gene calls are TRBV7-9 and TRBJ2-2; 12 nucleotides match TRBD2. The CDR3 DNA sequence: TGTGCCAGCAGCATAGGGACTAGCGGGACCGGGGAGCTGTTTTTT. It yields the protein CASSIGTSGTGELFF.